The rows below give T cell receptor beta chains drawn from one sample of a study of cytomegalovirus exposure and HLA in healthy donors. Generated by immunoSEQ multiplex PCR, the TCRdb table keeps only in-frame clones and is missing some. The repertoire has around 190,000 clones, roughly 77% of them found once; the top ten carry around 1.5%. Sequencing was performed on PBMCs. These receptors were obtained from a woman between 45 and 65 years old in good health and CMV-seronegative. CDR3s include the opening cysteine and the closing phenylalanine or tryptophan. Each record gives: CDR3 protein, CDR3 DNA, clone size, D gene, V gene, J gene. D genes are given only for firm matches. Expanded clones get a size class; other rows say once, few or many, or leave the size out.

CASSSTGNEKLFF	TGTGCCAGCAGTTCGACAGGGAATGAAAAACTGTTTTTT	-	TRBD1	TRBV6-6	TRBJ1-4
CASSPADKKEKLFF	TGCGCCAGCAGCCCCGCCGACAAGAAGGAAAAACTGTTTTTT	few	-	TRBV4-1	TRBJ1-4
CASSPQGGLTNTEAFF	TGTGCCAGCAGCCCCCAGGGAGGGTTGACGAACACTGAAGCTTTCTTT	-	-	TRBV7-9	TRBJ1-1
CASSYRSSGVYEQYF	TGTGCCAGCAGTTACCGTTCGAGCGGGGTCTACGAGCAGTACTTC	once	TRBD2	TRBV6-5	TRBJ2-7
CASSLWDRRMNTEAFF	TGTGCTAGCAGCTTATGGGACAGAAGGATGAACACTGAAGCTTTCTTT	-	TRBD1	TRBV7-7	TRBJ1-1
CASSIDRGLKETQYF	TGTGCCAGCAGCATCGACAGGGGGTTAAAAGAGACCCAGTACTTC	-	TRBD1	TRBV9	TRBJ2-5
CASRDRAANTEAFF	TGTGCCAGCAGGGACAGGGCTGCGAACACTGAAGCTTTCTTT	few	TRBD1	TRBV6-1	TRBJ1-1
CASSQGVLPNTDTQYF	TGCGCCAGCAGCCAAGGGGTACTACCTAACACAGATACGCAGTATTTT	-	-	TRBV4-1	TRBJ2-3
CASSSWTGGRLGNTGELFF	TGTGCCAGTAGTTCCTGGACAGGGGGAAGATTGGGGAACACCGGGGAGCTGTTTTTT	-	TRBD1	TRBV19	TRBJ2-2
CASSFLQTSGTGYNEQFF	TGTGCCAGCAGCTTCCTCCAGACTAGCGGGACGGGGTACAATGAGCAGTTCTTC	few	TRBD2	TRBV5-6	TRBJ2-1
CASSPWTGGAEQYF	TGTGCCAGCAGCCCCTGGACAGGGGGCGCGGAGCAGTACTTC	-	TRBD1	TRBV5-4	TRBJ2-7
CASSYSGTGSGNTIYF	TGTGCCAGCAGTTACTCCGGGACAGGGTCTGGAAACACCATATATTTT	-	TRBD1	TRBV6-5	TRBJ1-3
CASGLVTRTHEQFF	TGTGCTAGTGGTTTGGTGACTAGGACTCATGAGCAGTTCTTC	-	-	TRBV12-5	TRBJ2-1
CASSIQARNQPQHF	TGTGCCAGTAGTATACAGGCACGCAATCAGCCCCAGCATTTT	-	-	TRBV19	TRBJ1-5
CASNDRAQTDTQYF	TGTGCCAGCAACGACAGGGCACAGACAGATACGCAGTATTTT	-	TRBD1	TRBV6-5	TRBJ2-3
CASSVTGVQETQYF	TGTGCCAGCAGTGTGACAGGGGTTCAAGAGACCCAGTACTTC	-	TRBD1	TRBV6-1	TRBJ2-5
CASSLGGQFYGYTF	TGTGCCAGCAGCTTGGGCGGACAGTTTTATGGCTACACCTTC	-	-	TRBV5-5	TRBJ1-2
CASRRSTHSSYEQYF	TGTGCCAGCAGACGGTCTACCCACAGCTCCTACGAGCAGTACTTC	-	-	TRBV2	TRBJ2-7
CASSTTGTRDTQYF	TGTGCCAGCAGCACAACCGGGACAAGGGATACGCAGTATTTT	-	-	TRBV9	TRBJ2-3
CSSSFTGGDGYTF	TGTTCCAGCAGCTTTACTGGGGGGGATGGCTACACCTTC	-	-	TRBV7-9	TRBJ1-2
CSARGATEAFF	TGCAGTGCTAGAGGGGCCACTGAAGCTTTCTTT	few	-	TRBV20-1	TRBJ1-1
CASSPRLALSNPDTQYF	TGTGCCAGCAGCCCGAGACTAGCTCTCTCCAACCCTGATACGCAGTATTTT	-	TRBD2	TRBV27	TRBJ2-3
CASSPNPRTGNEKLFF	TGCGCCAGCAGTCCTAACCCTCGGACAGGCAATGAAAAACTGTTTTTT	-	TRBD1	TRBV23-1	TRBJ1-4
CASGLFLPRQGGFF	TGTGCTAGTGGTTTGTTCCTGCCCCGACAGGGAGGCTTCTTC	once	-	TRBV12-5	TRBJ2-7
CASSSAVGREAFF	TGCGCCAGCAGCTCCGCAGTGGGCAGAGAAGCTTTCTTT	-	-	TRBV5-1	TRBJ1-1
CASSLGYRTEKAKNIQYF	TGTGCCAGCAGCTTAGGTTACAGGACAGAGAAAGCCAAAAACATTCAGTACTTC	-	-	TRBV7-8	TRBJ2-4
CASSLSGRVTGELFF	TGTGCCAGCAGCCTTAGCGGGAGGGTCACCGGGGAGCTGTTTTTT	-	TRBD2	TRBV27	TRBJ2-2
CASSLGAGATEAFF	TGTGCCAGCAGCTTAGGGGCAGGGGCCACTGAAGCTTTCTTT	few	-	TRBV7-6	TRBJ1-1
CASRELSSYNSPLHF	TGTGCCAGCAGGGAACTGAGCTCCTATAATTCACCCCTCCACTTT	-	-	TRBV2	TRBJ1-6
CASSSTGNTEAFF	TGTGCCAGCAGCTCGACAGGGAACACTGAAGCTTTCTTT	-	-	TRBV5-4	TRBJ1-1
CASSWHEGVSSTGELFF	TGTGCCAGCAGCTGGCACGAGGGGGTTTCGAGCACCGGGGAGCTGTTTTTT	-	-	TRBV5-4	TRBJ2-2
CASSTGTSGMSRYTQYF	TGTGCCAGCAGTACCGGGACTAGCGGGATGAGTCGATATACGCAGTATTTT	-	TRBD2	TRBV28	TRBJ2-3
CASSDSLNHSQHF	TGTGCCAGCAGTGATAGCCTTAATCATTCCCAGCATTTT	-	-	TRBV2	TRBJ1-5